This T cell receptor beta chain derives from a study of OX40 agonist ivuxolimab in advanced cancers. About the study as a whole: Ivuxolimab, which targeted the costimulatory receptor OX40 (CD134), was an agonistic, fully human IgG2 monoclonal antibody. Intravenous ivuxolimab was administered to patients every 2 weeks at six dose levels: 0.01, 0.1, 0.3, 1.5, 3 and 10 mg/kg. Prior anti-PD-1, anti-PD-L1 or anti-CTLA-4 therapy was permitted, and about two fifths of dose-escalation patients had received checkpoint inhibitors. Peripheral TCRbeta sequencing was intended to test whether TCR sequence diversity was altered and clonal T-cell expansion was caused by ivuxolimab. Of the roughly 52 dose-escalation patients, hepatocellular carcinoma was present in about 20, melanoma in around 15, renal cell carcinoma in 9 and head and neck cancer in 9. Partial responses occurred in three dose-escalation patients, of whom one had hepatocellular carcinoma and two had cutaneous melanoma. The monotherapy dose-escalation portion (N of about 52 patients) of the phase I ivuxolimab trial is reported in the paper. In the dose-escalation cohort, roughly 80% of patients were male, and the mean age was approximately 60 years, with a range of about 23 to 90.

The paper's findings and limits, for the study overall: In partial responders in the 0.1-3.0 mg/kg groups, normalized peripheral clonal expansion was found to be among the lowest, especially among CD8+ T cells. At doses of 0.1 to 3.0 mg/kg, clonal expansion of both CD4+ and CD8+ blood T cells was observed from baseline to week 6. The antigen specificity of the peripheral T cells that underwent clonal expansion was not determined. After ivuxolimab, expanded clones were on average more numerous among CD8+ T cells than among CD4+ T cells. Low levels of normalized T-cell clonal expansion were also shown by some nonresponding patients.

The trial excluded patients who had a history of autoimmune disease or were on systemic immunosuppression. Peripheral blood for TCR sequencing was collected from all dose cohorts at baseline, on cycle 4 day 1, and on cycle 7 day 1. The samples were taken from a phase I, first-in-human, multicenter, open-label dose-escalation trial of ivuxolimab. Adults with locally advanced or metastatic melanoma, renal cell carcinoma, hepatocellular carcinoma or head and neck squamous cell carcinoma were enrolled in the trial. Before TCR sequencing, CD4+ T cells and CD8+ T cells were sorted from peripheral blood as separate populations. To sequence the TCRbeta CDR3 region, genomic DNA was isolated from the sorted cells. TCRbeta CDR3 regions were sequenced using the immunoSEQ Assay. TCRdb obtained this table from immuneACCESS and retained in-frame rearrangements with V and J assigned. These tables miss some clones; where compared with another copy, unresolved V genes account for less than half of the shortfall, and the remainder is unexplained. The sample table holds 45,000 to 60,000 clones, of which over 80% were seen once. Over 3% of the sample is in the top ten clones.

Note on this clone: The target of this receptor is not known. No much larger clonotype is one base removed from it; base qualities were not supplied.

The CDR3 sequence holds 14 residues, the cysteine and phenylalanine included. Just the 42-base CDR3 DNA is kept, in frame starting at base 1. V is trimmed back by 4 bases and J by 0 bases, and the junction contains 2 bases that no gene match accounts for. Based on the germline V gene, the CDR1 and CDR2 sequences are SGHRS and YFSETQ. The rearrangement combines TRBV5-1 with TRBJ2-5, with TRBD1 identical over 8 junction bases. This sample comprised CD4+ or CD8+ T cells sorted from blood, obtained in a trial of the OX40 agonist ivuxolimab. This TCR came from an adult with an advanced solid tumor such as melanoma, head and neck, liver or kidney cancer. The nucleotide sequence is TGCGCCAGCAGCCGGACAGGGAACCAAGAGACCCAGTACTTC. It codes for CASSRTGNQETQYF.